These T cell receptor beta chains were read from a single sample in a study of OX40 agonist ivuxolimab in advanced cancers. Sequencing used immunoSEQ multiplex PCR; TCRdb keeps in-frame clones, though not all of them. Here the sample spans 65,000 to 90,000 clones, 85% being singletons. The sample consisted of CD4+ or CD8+ T cells sorted from blood, taken in a trial of the OX40 agonist ivuxolimab. The receptors were gathered from an adult with an advanced solid tumor such as melanoma, head and neck, liver or kidney cancer. The CDR3 runs from the conserved cysteine through the conserved F or W. D genes are given only for firm matches. A row's size may be missing; if present it is once, few, many or a size class.

>TRBJ1-5|.|TRBV7-2|.
CASSLKGDQPQHF
TGTGCCAGCAGCTTAAAGGGGGATCAGCCCCAGCATTTT
>TRBJ2-7|TRBD1|TRBV28|.
CASSSRQGAWKKQYF
TGTGCCAGCAGTTCCCGACAGGGTGCTTGGAAGAAGCAGTACTTC
>TRBJ2-7|.|TRBV5-4|.
CASSLRQDYEQYF
TGTGCCAGCAGCTTAAGGCAGGACTACGAGCAGTACTTC
>TRBJ2-7|TRBD1|TRBV25-1|.
CASSDTGGTNEQYF
TGTGCCAGCAGTGATACAGGGGGCACGAACGAGCAGTACTTC
>TRBJ2-7|.|TRBV27|.
CASSPKGLGGLYEQYF
TGTGCCAGCAGTCCCAAGGGACTAGGGGGCTTGTACGAGCAGTACTTC
>TRBJ1-3|TRBD1|TRBV5-1|once
CASSSRPGQDFGNTIYF
TGCGCCAGCAGCTCACGGCCGGGACAGGATTTTGGAAACACCATATATTTT
>TRBJ1-2|.|TRBV15|.
CATGGPSSYDGYTF
TGTGCCACGGGAGGACCGTCCTCCTACGATGGCTACACCTTC
>TRBJ2-7|TRBD2|TRBV27|.
CASTDPGLGNNEQYF
TGTGCCAGCACCGACCCGGGACTAGGGAATAACGAGCAGTACTTC
>TRBJ1-1|.|TRBV6-4|.
CASSEQKNTEAFF
TGTGCCAGCAGTGAACAGAAAAACACTGAAGCTTTCTTT
>TRBJ2-7|.|TRBV23-1|.
CASSQVEQYHEQYF
TGCGCCAGCAGTCAGGTGGAACAGTACCACGAGCAGTACTTC
>TRBJ2-4|.|TRBV4-1|.
CASSLLGATKNIQYF
TGCGCCAGCAGCCTCCTGGGAGCGACCAAAAACATTCAGTACTTC
>TRBJ2-5|.|TRBV20-1|.
CSARGIRAQYF
TGCAGTGCTAGGGGGATAAGGGCCCAGTACTTC
>TRBJ1-1|.|TRBV5-1|.
CASSSEGFEAFF
TGCGCCAGCAGCAGTGAGGGGTTTGAAGCTTTCTTT
>TRBJ2-7|TRBD1|TRBV5-1|.
CASSPAPGQGTYEQYF
TGCGCCAGCAGCCCAGCCCCGGGACAGGGTACTTACGAGCAGTACTTC
>TRBJ1-5|.|TRBV7-2|.
CASSSAGNQPQHF
TGTGCCAGCAGCTCAGCAGGGAATCAGCCCCAGCATTTT
>TRBJ2-7|TRBD1|TRBV5-4|.
CASSSGQDNLQGQYF
TGTGCCAGCAGCTCGGGACAGGACAACCTTCAGGGGCAGTACTTC
>TRBJ2-7|TRBD1|TRBV6-5|.
CASSSSGQGRGEQYF
TGTGCCAGCAGTTCCTCGGGACAGGGACGGGGCGAGCAGTACTTC
>TRBJ2-7|.|TRBV29-1|.
CSVEDRGSPEQYF
TGCAGCGTTGAAGACAGGGGCTCTCCCGAGCAGTACTTC
>TRBJ1-4|TRBD1|TRBV6-1|.
CASSERGQGAKLFF
TGTGCCAGCAGTGAAAGGGGACAGGGAGCAAAACTGTTTTTT
>TRBJ2-1|TRBD2|TRBV19|.
CASSMLGRAYNEQFF
TGTGCCAGTAGTATGCTTGGGAGGGCCTACAATGAGCAGTTCTTC